The TCR beta chain under discussion was sequenced for a study of Ad26.COV2.S vaccination and SARS-CoV-2 variants. Across the whole study: By the intramuscular route, Ad26.COV2.S was given once, or twice 56 days apart.

Treatment of the sample: 19 received Ad26.COV2.S at low or high dose, single or two shots; 5 received placebo; per-sample allocation not given. Collection of the samples took place on day 63 after the first injection of vaccine or placebo. Clones were sequenced by immunoSEQ multiplex PCR, and TCRdb holds only the in-frame ones, with some missing. Among approximately 300,000 clones, roughly 80% were seen once, and the ten largest hold 2% to 2.5%. The sample holds a few counts of this clone. Its antigen is as yet unknown. Study-level points and caveats: Comparability of non-spike TCR breadth was observed across vaccine and placebo recipients. Vaccinated individuals (as opposed to placebo recipients) had higher spike-specific TCR breadth. Substantial post-vaccination breadth of spike-specific CD8+ and CD4+ T cell responses was reported.

The receptor comes from a person between 18 and 65 years old who received the Ad26.COV2.S COVID-19 vaccine or a placebo. The sequencing here drew on peripheral blood, taken in a trial of Ad26.COV2.S vaccine versus placebo.

The CDR3 protein is CASSFGRAPMNTEAFF. CDR3 DNA sequence: TGTGCCAGCAGTTTTGGCAGGGCCCCTATGAACACTGAAGCTTTCTTT. The J gene is TRBJ1-1, the V gene TRBV27; D is possibly TRBD1 (5 bases). The V end was cut by 3 bases, the J end by 0 bases, with 14 bases between. CDR1 and CDR2 (germline): MNHEY, SMNVEV (reference sequence). This CDR3 comprises 16 residues.